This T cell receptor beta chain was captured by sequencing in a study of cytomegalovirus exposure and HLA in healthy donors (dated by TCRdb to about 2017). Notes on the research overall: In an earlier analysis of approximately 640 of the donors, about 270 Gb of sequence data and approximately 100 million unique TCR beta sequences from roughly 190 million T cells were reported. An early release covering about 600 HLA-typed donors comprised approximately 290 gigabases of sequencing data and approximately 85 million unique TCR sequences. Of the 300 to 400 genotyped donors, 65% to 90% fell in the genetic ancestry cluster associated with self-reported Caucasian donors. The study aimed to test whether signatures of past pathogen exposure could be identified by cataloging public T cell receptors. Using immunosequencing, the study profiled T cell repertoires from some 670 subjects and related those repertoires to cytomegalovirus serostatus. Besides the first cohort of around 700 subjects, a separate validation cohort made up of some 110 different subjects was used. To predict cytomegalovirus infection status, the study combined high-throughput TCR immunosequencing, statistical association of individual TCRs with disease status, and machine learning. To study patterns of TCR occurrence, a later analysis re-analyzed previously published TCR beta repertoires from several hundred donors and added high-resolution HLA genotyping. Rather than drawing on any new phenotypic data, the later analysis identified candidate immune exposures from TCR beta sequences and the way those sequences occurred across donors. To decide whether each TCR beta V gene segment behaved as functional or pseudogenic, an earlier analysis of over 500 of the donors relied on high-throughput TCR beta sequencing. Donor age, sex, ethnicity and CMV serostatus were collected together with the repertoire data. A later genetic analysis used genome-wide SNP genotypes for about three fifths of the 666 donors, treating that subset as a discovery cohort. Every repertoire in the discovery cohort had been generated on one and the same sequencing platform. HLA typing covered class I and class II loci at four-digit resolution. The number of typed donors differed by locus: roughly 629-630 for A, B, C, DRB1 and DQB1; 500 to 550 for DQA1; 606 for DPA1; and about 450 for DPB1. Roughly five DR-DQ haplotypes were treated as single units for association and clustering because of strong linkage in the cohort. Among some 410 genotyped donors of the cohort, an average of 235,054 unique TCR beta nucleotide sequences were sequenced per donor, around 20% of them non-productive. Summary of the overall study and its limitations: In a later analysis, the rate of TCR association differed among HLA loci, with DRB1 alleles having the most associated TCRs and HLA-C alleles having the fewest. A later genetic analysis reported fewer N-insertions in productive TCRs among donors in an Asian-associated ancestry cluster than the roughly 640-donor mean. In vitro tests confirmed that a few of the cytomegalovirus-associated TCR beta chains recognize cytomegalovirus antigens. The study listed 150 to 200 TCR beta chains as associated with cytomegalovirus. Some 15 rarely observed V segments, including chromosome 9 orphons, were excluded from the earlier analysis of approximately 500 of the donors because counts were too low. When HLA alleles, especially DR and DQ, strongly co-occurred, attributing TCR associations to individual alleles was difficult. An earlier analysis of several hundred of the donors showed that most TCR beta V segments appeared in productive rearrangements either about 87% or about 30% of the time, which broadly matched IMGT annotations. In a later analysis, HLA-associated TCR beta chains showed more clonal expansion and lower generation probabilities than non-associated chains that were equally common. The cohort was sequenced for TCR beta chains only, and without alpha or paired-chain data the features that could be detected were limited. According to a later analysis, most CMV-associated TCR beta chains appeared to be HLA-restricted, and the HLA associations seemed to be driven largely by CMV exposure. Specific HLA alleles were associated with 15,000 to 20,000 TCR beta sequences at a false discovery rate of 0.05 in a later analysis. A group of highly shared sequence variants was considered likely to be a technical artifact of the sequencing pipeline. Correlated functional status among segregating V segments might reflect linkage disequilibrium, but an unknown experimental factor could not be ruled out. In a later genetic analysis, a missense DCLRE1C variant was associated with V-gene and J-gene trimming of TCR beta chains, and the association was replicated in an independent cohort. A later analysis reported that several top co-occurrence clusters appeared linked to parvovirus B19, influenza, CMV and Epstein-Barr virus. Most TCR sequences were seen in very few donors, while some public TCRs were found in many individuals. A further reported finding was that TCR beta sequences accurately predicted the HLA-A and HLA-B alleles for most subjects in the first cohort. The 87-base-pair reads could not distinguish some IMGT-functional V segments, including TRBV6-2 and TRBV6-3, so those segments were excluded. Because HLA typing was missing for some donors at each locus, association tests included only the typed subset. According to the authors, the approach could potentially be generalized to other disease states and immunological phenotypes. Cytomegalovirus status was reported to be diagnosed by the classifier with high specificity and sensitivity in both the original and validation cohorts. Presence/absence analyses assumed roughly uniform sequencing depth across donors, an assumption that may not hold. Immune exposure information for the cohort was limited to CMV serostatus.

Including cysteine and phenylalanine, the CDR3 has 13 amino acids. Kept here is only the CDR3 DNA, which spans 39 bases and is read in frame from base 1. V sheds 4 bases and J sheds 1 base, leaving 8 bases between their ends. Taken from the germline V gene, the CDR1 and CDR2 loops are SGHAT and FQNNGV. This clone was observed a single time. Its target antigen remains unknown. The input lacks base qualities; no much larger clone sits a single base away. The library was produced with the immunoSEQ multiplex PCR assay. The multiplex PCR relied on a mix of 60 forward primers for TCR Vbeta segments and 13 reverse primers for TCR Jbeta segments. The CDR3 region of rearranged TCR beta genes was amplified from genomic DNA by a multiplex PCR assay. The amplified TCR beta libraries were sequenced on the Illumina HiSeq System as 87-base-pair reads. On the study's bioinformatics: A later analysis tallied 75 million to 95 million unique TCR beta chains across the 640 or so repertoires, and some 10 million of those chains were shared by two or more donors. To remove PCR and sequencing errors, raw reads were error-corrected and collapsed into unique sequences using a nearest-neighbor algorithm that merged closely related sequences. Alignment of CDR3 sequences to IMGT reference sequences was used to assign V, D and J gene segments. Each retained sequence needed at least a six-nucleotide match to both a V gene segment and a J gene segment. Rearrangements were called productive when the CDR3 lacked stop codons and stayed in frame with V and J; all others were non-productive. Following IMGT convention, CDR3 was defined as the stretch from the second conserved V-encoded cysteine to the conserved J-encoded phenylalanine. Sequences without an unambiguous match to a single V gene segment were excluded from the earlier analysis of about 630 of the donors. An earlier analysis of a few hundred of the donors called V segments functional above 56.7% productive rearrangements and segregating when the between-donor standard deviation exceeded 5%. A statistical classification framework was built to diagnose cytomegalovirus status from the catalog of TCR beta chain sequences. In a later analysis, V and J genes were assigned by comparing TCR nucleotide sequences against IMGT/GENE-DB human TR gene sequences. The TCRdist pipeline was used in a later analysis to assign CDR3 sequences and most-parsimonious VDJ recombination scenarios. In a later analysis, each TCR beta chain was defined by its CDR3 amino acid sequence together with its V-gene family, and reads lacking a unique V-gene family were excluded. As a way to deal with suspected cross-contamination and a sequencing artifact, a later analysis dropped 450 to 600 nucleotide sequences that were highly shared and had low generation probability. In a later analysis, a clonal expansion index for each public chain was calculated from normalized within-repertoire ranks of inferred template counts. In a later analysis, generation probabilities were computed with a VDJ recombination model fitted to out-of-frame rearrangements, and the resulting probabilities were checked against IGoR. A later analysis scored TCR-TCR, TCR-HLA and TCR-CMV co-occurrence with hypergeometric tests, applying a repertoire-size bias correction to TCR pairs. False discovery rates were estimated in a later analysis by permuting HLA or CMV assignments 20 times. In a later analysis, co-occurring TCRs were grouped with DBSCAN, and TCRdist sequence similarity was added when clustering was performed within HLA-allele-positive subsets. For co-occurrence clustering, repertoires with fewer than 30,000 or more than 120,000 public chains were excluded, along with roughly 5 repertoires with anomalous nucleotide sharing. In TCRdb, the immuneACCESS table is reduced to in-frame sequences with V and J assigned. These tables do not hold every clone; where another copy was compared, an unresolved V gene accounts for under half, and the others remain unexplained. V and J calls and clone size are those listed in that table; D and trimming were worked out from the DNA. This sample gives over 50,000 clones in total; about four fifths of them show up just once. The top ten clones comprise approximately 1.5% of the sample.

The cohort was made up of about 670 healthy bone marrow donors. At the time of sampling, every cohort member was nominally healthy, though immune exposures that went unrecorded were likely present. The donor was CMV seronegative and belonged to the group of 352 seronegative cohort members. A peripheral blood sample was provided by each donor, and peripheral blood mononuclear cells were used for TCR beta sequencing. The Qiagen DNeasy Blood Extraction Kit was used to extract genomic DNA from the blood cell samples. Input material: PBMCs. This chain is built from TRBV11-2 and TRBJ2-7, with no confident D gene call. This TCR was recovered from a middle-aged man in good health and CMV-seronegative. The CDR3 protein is CASSSEFSYEQYF. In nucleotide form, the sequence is TGTGCCAGCAGCTCCGAGTTTTCCTACGAGCAGTACTTC.